The 7 T cell receptor beta chains below come from one sample, sequenced in a study of neurological immune-mediated disorders. TCRdb analysed the 5' RACE reads with MiXCR anew, one entry per CDR3 protein. The data show 80,000 or so distinct CDR3 sequences, with roughly 10% seen just once and 1.7% held by the top ten. The sample consisted of PBMCs. Source of these receptors: a middle-aged man in good health.

This clonotype was seen ten or more times. The V and J genes are TRBV5-1 and TRBJ2-1; D assignment may be TRBD1 or TRBD2 (5 bases each). Trimming took 3 bases from V and 9 from J, leaving 19 bases between them. Germline lookup yields CDR1 SGHRS and CDR2 YFSETQ. There are 15 residues in the CDR3. The CDR3 here is CASSSGTQGAGEQFF. CDR3 nucleotide sequence: TGCGCCAGCAGCTCCGGGACCCAAGGGGCAGGTGAGCAGTTCTTC.

This clonotype showed up many times. One end of the junction is discordant with germline, which a read error may explain. The chain combines TRBV7-9 with TRBJ2-1, with D perhaps matching TRBD2 (5 bases). The germline gives CDR1 SEHNR, CDR2 FQNEAQ (reference sequence). The length of the CDR3 is 13 residues. The CDR3 coding sequence is TGTGCCAGCAGCCTAGCTTACTGGGATGAGCAGTTCTTC. Protein sequence: CASSLAYWDEQFF. The variable domain in full, with the rest retrieved from reference TRBV7-9 and TRBJ2-1, is DTGVSQNPRHKITKRGQNVTFRCDPISEHNRLYWYRQTLGQGPEFLTYFQNEAQLEKSRLLSDRFSAERPKGSFSTLEIQRTEQGDSAMYLCASSLAYWDEQFFGPGTRLTVL.

This clonotype appeared many times. V gene TRBV7-2 combines with J gene TRBJ2-3; the match to TRBD1 covers 7 bases. V gave up 8 bases and J gave up 8 bases; unmatched junction bases: 16. CDR1 and CDR2 from the germline V gene are SGHTA and FQGNSA. This CDR3 has 15 amino acids. The CDR3 DNA reads TGTGCCAGCTCCCCCGGACAGGCCACTCATGGTACGCAGTATTTT. Encoded protein: CASSPGQATHGTQYF.

Ten or more counts support this clonotype. The J gene is TRBJ1-5, the V gene TRBV20-1; unclear D gene. Germline V lookup: CDR1 DFQATT, CDR2 SNEGSKA (reference sequence). The CDR3 is made up of 12 amino acids. CDR3 bases: TGCAGCGTGTCTGTTAGCAATCAGCCCCAGCATTTT. Residues: CSVSVSNQPQHF.

There are many counts of this clonotype. This chain links TRBV20-1 with TRBJ2-3; D unresolved. The germline V gene has CDR1 DFQATT and CDR2 SNEGSKA (reference sequence). Deletions cut 4 bases from V and 5 bases from J, with 4 bases between. The CDR3 runs 10 residues. CDR3 sequence reads: CSAMGDTQYF. The CDR3 DNA is TGCAGTGCTATGGGAGATACGCAGTATTTT.

This clonotype has ten or more counts. The chain recombines TRBV12-3 or TRBV12-4 with TRBJ2-3; the D gene is possibly TRBD1 (6 bases). Between the trimmed V and J ends, which lost 10 bases and 3 bases, there was a span of 8 bases. This CDR3 is built from 11 residues. In nucleotides, the CDR3 is TGTGCCACCACAGGGACAGATACGCAGTATTTT. Protein sequence: CATTGTDTQYF.

This clonotype was seen ten or more times. The chain links TRBV20-1 to TRBJ2-1; D is perhaps TRBD2 (6 bases). CDR1 is DFQATT and CDR2 is SNEGSKA in the germline V gene (reference sequence). V was clipped by 4 bases and J by 7 bases, with 23 bases between them. This CDR3 has 16 amino acids. The CDR3 protein is CSATNPRGGLRNEQFF. The CDR3 nucleotides are TGCAGTGCTACGAACCCTCGGGGAGGACTGAGGAATGAGCAGTTCTTC.